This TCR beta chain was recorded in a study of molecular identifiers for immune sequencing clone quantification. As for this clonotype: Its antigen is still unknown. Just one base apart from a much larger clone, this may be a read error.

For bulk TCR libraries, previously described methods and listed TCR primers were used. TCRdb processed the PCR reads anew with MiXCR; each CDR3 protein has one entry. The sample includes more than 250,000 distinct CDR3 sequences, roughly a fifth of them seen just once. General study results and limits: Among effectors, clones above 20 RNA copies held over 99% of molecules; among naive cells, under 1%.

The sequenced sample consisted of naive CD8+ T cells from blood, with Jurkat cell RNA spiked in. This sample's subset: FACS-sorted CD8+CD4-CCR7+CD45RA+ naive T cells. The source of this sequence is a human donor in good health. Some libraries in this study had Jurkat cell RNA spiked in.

The CDR3 DNA is TGTGCCAGCAGCGCCCGGACACCTGAGCAGTACTTC. Amino acid sequence: CASSARTPEQYF. The rearrangement joins TRBV9 to TRBJ2-7, with a tentative D call TRBD1 (5 bases). The CDR3 is 12 residues long. V dropped 3 bases and J dropped 7 bases, with 11 bases sitting between them. CDR1 and CDR2 from the germline V gene are SGDLS and YYNGEE.